The 12 T cell receptor beta chains reported below all come from one sample, sequenced in a study of T cell changes during pregnancy in multiple sclerosis. TCRdb's table, derived via immunoSEQ multiplex PCR, lists solely in-frame clones and lacks some. There are approximately 79,000 clones in the sample; approximately 90% occur only once, and 0.21% lies in the top ten. Material: CD4+ T cells from peripheral blood mononuclear cells, obtained before pregnancy. The receptor set was obtained from a female donor with multiple sclerosis, enrolled in a pregnancy study.

The V call is TRBV19, the J call TRBJ2-3; D is ambiguous. Trimming cost V 2 bases and J 0 bases, with 9 bases left between them. This CDR3 is 15 amino acids long. CDR1 and CDR2 from the germline V gene are LNHDA and SQIVND (reference sequence). CDR3 residues: CASSIPPPSTDTQYF. CDR3 bases: TGTGCCAGTAGTATACCCCCCCCGAGCACAGATACGCAGTATTTT.

The rearrangement uses TRBV9 and TRBJ2-3, with 10 bases lining up with TRBD2. The germline V gene has CDR1 SGDLS and CDR2 YYNGEE. CDR3 length equals 17 residues. V was pared by 1 base and J by 0 bases, with 5 bases of the junction left unmatched. CDR3 sequence reads: CASSVPSGGTSTDTQYF. In DNA form, the CDR3 reads TGTGCCAGCAGCGTACCTAGCGGGGGAACAAGCACAGATACGCAGTATTTT.

The chain uses TRBV6-1 and TRBJ2-7, with TRBD1 matching 7 bases. The CDR3 runs 14 residues. Trimming removed 5 bases from V and 2 bases from J; junction bases left unmatched: 6. Germline V gene data show CDR1 as MNHNS and CDR2 as SASEGT. CDR3: CASSPGTDTYEQYF. The DNA of the CDR3 is TGTGCCAGCAGTCCCGGGACAGACACCTACGAGCAGTACTTC.

The V and J genes are TRBV11-2 and TRBJ1-2, with D hard to call. The V end lost 6 bases, the J end lost 3 bases, and 14 bases lay between the germline ends. The germline V gene encodes CDR1 SGHAT and CDR2 FQNNGV. The CDR3 spans 14 residues. CDR3 DNA: TGTGCCAGCAGACCAGGCGGGCCTTACTATGGCTACACCTTC. It yields the protein CASRPGGPYYGYTF.

The chain links TRBV5-8 to TRBJ1-5; TRBD1 aligns across 7 bases. This CDR3 comprises 15 residues. Germline-derived CDR1 and CDR2 are SGHTS and YDEGEE. J gave up 1 base and V 4 bases, and 5 bases lay outside the gene matches. The CDR3 loop is CASSPGTVSNQPQHF. In nucleotides, the CDR3 is TGTGCCAGCAGCCCCGGGACAGTCAGCAATCAGCCCCAGCATTTT.

The CDR3 nucleotides are TGTGCCAGCACCCCCCGTTTAACAGTGAACACTGAAGCTTTCTTT. It codes for CASTPRLTVNTEAFF. The rearrangement links TRBV28 to TRBJ1-1; D not certain. The CDR3 is 15 residues long. Trimming removed 7 bases at V and 0 bases at J, with 15 bases between. Germline lookup yields CDR1 MDHEN and CDR2 SYDVKM.

The rearrangement uses TRBV5-6 and TRBJ2-3; 9 nucleotides agree with TRBD1. The CDR3 has 15 residues. Losses at the gene ends were 4 bases for V and 5 bases for J; bases not matched to a gene: 8. Germline V CDR1 and CDR2: SGHDT, YYEEEE. The CDR3 loop reads CASSTGTGRRDTQYF. The CDR3 DNA reads as TGTGCCAGCAGCACAGGGACAGGGCGAAGAGATACGCAGTATTTT. The full variable domain, its missing parts supplied by reference TRBV5-6 and TRBJ2-3, is DAGVTQSPTHLIKTRGQQVTLRCSPKSGHDTVSWYQQALGQGPQFIFQYYEEEERQRGNFPDRFSGHQFPNYSSELNVNALLLGDSALYLCASSTGTGRRDTQYFGPGTRLTVL.

The chain links TRBV19 to TRBJ2-5; maybe TRBD1 (5 bases). There are 14 residues in the CDR3. From germline, CDR1 is LNHDA and CDR2 SQIVND (reference sequence). V shed 4 bases and J shed 6 bases, with 15 bases lying between them. CDR3 nucleotides: TGTGCCAGTAGTAGTGGCAGGGATAGGCAGACCCAGTACTTC. It translates to CASSSGRDRQTQYF. Drawing the rest from reference TRBV19 and TRBJ2-5, the complete variable domain is DGGITQSPKYLFRKEGQNVTLSCEQNLNHDAMYWYRQDPGQGLRLIYYSQIVNDFQKGDIAEGYSVSREKKESFPLTVTSAQKNPTAFYLCASSSGRDRQTQYFGPGTRLLVL.

The chain carries TRBV4-1 and TRBJ1-4; the D gene is possibly TRBD1 (6 bases). Trimming cost V 0 bases and J 4 bases, with 21 bases left between them. This CDR3 has 19 amino acids. Per the germline V gene, CDR1 is MGHRA and CDR2 is YSYEKL. The CDR3 protein is CASSQEGGGRLNYNEKLFF. In nucleotides, the CDR3 is TGCGCCAGCAGCCAAGAGGGTGGGGGCCGCCTAAATTATAATGAAAAACTGTTTTTT.

CDR3 amino acids: CASSESWDRDGNTIYF. CDR3 in DNA: TGCGCCAGCAGTGAGTCATGGGACAGGGATGGAAACACCATATATTTT. The chain is built from TRBV10-2 and TRBJ1-3, with 9 bases fitting TRBD1. The CDR3 runs 16 residues. From germline, CDR1 is WSHSY and CDR2 SAAADI. J was trimmed by 3 bases and V by 0 bases; bases with no gene match: 3.

This clone was counted between two and nine times. The chain is built from TRBV5-5 and TRBJ2-7, with 9 bases aligning to TRBD1. CDR1 is SGHKS and CDR2 is YYEKEE in the germline V gene (reference sequence). V was pared by 1 base and J by 0 bases, with 11 bases of the junction left unmatched. CDR3 length: 18 amino acids. DNA for the CDR3: TGTGCCAGCAGCTTGCGCGAACAGGGGGCGATGGGCTCCTACGAGCAGTACTTC. This codes for CASSLREQGAMGSYEQYF.

This clone came up a few times. The gene calls are TRBV30 and TRBJ1-2; maybe TRBD1 (6 bases). Looked up from germline, CDR1 is GTSNPN and CDR2 is SVGIG (reference sequence). Trimming removed 8 bases from V and 6 bases from J, with 13 bases in between. The CDR3 contains 11 residues. CDR3: CAGGKSHGYTF. The CDR3 DNA reads TGTGCCGGGGGCAAGAGCCATGGCTACACCTTC.